A single sample is the source of the 21 T cell receptor beta chains below, sequenced in a study of blood T cell repertoires in COVID-19. The protocol was immunoSEQ multiplex PCR, while the TCRdb copy is restricted to in-frame clones and leaves out a portion. The data show 110,000 or so clones, 80% to 90% seen once. Sequencing was performed on peripheral blood. The origin of the receptors is a woman in her fifties or sixties with acute or convalescent COVID-19.

The rearrangement links TRBV30 to TRBJ1-6; 8 bases agree with TRBD1. The CDR3 covers 14 residues. Germline V lookup: CDR1 GTSNPN, CDR2 SVGIG (reference sequence). Trimming cost V 3 bases and J 9 bases; bases outside gene matches: 7. As DNA, the CDR3 is TGTGCCTGGAGCATCGACAGGGGAGCTTCACCCCTCCACTTT. This codes for CAWSIDRGASPLHF.

The rearrangement uses TRBV11-2 and TRBJ1-5, with 7 nucleotides matching TRBD1. From germline, CDR1 is SGHAT and CDR2 FQNNGV. V lost 5 bases and J lost 2; bases outside the gene matches: 12. CDR3 length: 17 amino acids. CDR3 in DNA: TGTGCCAGCAGCCCTTCGACAGGGACGAAAGGCAATCAGCCCCAGCATTTT. It is translated as CASSPSTGTKGNQPQHF.

The chain couples TRBV6-6 to TRBJ2-3; D is perhaps TRBD1 (6 bases). V was shortened by 5 bases and J by 2 bases, with 20 bases between the two germline ends. CDR1 and CDR2 (germline): MNHNY, SVGAGI (reference sequence). The CDR3 contains 17 residues. This CDR3 reads CASSQGIRALLTDTQYF. DNA of the CDR3: TGTGCCAGCAGTCAGGGGATCCGGGCTCTGCTCACAGATACGCAGTATTTT.

V usage is TRBV10-1 and J usage is TRBJ1-1; TRBD1 is a possible D gene (6 bases). V lost 6 bases and J lost 0, with 23 bases in between. CDR1 WNHNN and CDR2 SYGVQD come from the germline V gene (reference sequence). The CDR3 has 18 residues. The CDR3 protein is CASRSRVQGQGMNTEAFF. The CDR3 nucleotides read TGCGCCAGCAGATCTCGCGTTCAGGGGCAGGGCATGAACACTGAAGCTTTCTTT.

This clone was recorded once. V and J are TRBV2 and TRBJ1-2, with 7 bases identical to TRBD1. Germline assignment: CDR1 SNHLY and CDR2 FYNNEI. Germline trimming cut 7 bases from V and 3 bases from J; bases unmatched to any gene: 5. The CDR3 extends over 13 amino acids. For the CDR3, the DNA is TGTGCCAGCAAAATAGGGGGCGACTATGGCTACACCTTC. It codes for CASKIGGDYGYTF. The full variable domain, rest sourced from reference TRBV2 and TRBJ1-2, is EPEVTQTPSHQVTQMGQEVILRCVPISNHLYFYWYRQILGQKVEFLVSFYNNEISEKSEIFDDQFSVERPDGSNFTLKIRSTKLEDSAMYFCASKIGGDYGYTFGSGTRLTVV.

This clone turned up a few times. The V call is TRBV10-3, the J call TRBJ1-1, with 8 bases identical to TRBD1. The CDR3 consists of 14 residues. The germline CDR1 and CDR2 sequences are ENHRY and SYGVKD. V lost 2 bases to trimming and J lost 5 bases; unmatched junction nucleotides: 4. The CDR3 loop is CAISEQGAGTEAFF. The CDR3 DNA reads as TGTGCCATCAGTGAGCAGGGGGCAGGAACTGAAGCTTTCTTT.

This clone has a single count. The chain combines TRBV7-9 with TRBJ1-1, with 7 bases aligning to TRBD1. Trimming at V came to 2 bases and at J to 4 bases, leaving 7 bases not matched to a gene. The CDR3 loop spans 15 amino acids. Per the germline V gene, CDR1 is SEHNR and CDR2 is FQNEAQ (reference sequence). The CDR3 loop reads CASSLPRQGLTEAFF. The CDR3 bases are TGTGCCAGCAGCTTACCGCGACAGGGTCTCACTGAAGCTTTCTTT.

This chain uses TRBV5-6 with TRBJ1-4; 8 positions agree with TRBD1. Unmatched junction bases numbered 2, after V lost 2 bases and J lost 2 bases. CDR3 length: 15 amino acids. The germline V gene encodes CDR1 SGHDT and CDR2 YYEEEE. CDR3 bases: TGTGCCAGCAGCTTCAGGGGGCTGACTAATGAAAAACTGTTTTTT. Translated, it gives CASSFRGLTNEKLFF.

Of note for this clone: Other DNA sequences of this sample code for an identical CDR3. J is TRBJ1-1 and V is TRBV9; unclear D gene. V was shortened by 0 bases and J by 1 base, with 7 bases between the two germline ends. The germline V gene encodes CDR1 SGDLS and CDR2 YYNGEE. This CDR3 has 14 amino acids. The CDR3 reads CASSVAGRNTEAFF. In nucleotides, the CDR3 is TGTGCCAGCAGCGTAGCAGGCAGGAACACTGAAGCTTTCTTT.

The V call is TRBV11-2, the J call TRBJ2-4, with unresolved D. The V gene lost 8 bases and the J gene lost 1 base, with 15 bases spanning the gap. Germline loops: CDR1 SGHAT, CDR2 FQNNGV. CDR3 length: 15 residues. The CDR3 spells CASLSPHLAKNIQYF. CDR3 coding DNA: TGTGCCAGCCTTAGCCCACACCTCGCCAAAAACATTCAGTACTTC.

This sequence joins TRBV6-5 and TRBJ1-5; TRBD1 matches at 7 bases. The CDR3 is 15 amino acids. The trim removed 6 bases at V and 1 base at J, leaving 6 bases unmatched. The germline gives CDR1 MNHEY, CDR2 SVGAGI. The CDR3 spells CASSGRQGSNQPQHF. The CDR3 DNA is TGTGCCAGCAGCGGAAGACAGGGCAGCAATCAGCCCCAGCATTTT.

The rearrangement links TRBV24-1 to TRBJ1-1; D call uncertain. This CDR3 is built from 13 residues. V lost 2 bases, J lost 6 bases, and 9 bases lay in between. CDR1 is KGHDR and CDR2 is SFDVKD in the germline V gene. The DNA for the CDR3 is TGTGCCACCAGTGATTCCCAGCAGGCTGAAGCTTTCTTT. It translates to CATSDSQQAEAFF.

J is TRBJ1-1 and V is TRBV28; a possible D gene is TRBD1 (5 bases). V dropped 2 bases and J dropped 3 bases, with 16 bases sitting between them. In germline, CDR1 is MDHEN, CDR2 SYDVKM. The CDR3 is 16 residues long. CDR3 in amino acids: CASSLGAWTPHTEAFF. CDR3 nucleotide sequence: TGTGCCAGCAGTTTAGGGGCGTGGACACCCCACACTGAAGCTTTCTTT.

In its sample, this clone was seen a few times. The rearrangement links TRBV7-2 to TRBJ1-2; 10 bases line up with TRBD1. This CDR3 is 15 amino acids long. The V segment lost 5 bases and the J segment 0 bases; nucleotides outside the gene matches: 3. Germline V gene data show CDR1 as SGHTA and CDR2 as FQGNSA. CDR3 DNA: TGTGCCAGCAGCCTCGGACAGGGGGCTAACTATGGCTACACCTTC. Amino acids: CASSLGQGANYGYTF.

J is TRBJ1-1 and V is TRBV28, with D hard to call. V shed 2 bases and J shed 5 bases, with 6 bases lying between them. This CDR3 has 12 residues. Germline values: CDR1 MDHEN, CDR2 SYDVKM. The CDR3 protein is CASSLAETEAFF. DNA for the CDR3: TGTGCCAGCAGTTTAGCGGAAACTGAAGCTTTCTTT.

The gene calls are TRBV20-1 and TRBJ2-7; TRBD1 is a possible D gene (5 bases). Germline V CDR1 and CDR2: DFQATT, SNEGSKA (reference sequence). The CDR3 length is 12 residues. The V gene lost 3 bases and the J gene lost 1 base, with 7 bases spanning the gap. The CDR3 loop is CSASRQSYEQYF. The CDR3 DNA reads as TGCAGTGCTAGTCGACAGTCCTACGAGCAGTACTTC.

The V gene is TRBV5-1, the J gene TRBJ2-2, with 7 bases aligning to TRBD1. CDR3 length: 15 amino acids. Germline V gene lookup returns CDR1 SGHRS and CDR2 YFSETQ. The V segment lost 4 bases and the J segment 3 bases; nucleotides outside the gene matches: 6. CDR3 loop: CASSDGQAYTGELFF. As DNA, the CDR3 is TGCGCCAGCAGCGATGGACAGGCTTACACCGGGGAGCTGTTTTTT.

The chain has TRBV30 and TRBJ1-5, with unresolved D. The CDR3 extends over 14 amino acids. V was trimmed by 0 bases and J by 5 bases, leaving 11 bases between them. CDR1 and CDR2 from the germline V gene are GTSNPN and SVGIG (reference sequence). The CDR3 region has the DNA TGTGCCTGGAGTGTAGGAGGGTGGTATCAGCCCCAGCATTTT. Translated, it gives CAWSVGGWYQPQHF.

The gene calls are TRBV6-4 and TRBJ2-7; maybe TRBD1 (6 bases). Germline values: CDR1 MRHNA, CDR2 SNTAGT. The CDR3 is made up of 15 amino acids. V shed 5 bases and J shed 0 bases, with 14 bases lying between them. The DNA for the CDR3 is TGTGCCAGCAGTACCTGGACAGCCAACTCCTACGAGCAGTACTTC. This encodes CASSTWTANSYEQYF.

The chain recombines TRBV30 with TRBJ2-3, with D possibly TRBD2 on 5 matching bases. The CDR3 is made up of 11 amino acids. CDR1 and CDR2 (germline): GTSNPN, SVGIG (reference sequence). In nucleotides, the CDR3 is TGTTCGGTGCGGGTCACAGATACGCAGTATTTT. This sequence encodes CSVRVTDTQYF.

CDR3 DNA: TGTGCCTGGAGTTTTTCCAGGGGGTGGAACACTGAAGCTTTCTTT. The encoded protein is CAWSFSRGWNTEAFF. This rearrangement joins TRBV30 to TRBJ1-1; TRBD1 agrees at 7 bases. Germline CDR1 and CDR2: GTSNPN and SVGIG (reference sequence). The CDR3 is made up of 15 amino acids. V was pared by 2 bases and J by 1 base, with 7 bases of the junction left unmatched.